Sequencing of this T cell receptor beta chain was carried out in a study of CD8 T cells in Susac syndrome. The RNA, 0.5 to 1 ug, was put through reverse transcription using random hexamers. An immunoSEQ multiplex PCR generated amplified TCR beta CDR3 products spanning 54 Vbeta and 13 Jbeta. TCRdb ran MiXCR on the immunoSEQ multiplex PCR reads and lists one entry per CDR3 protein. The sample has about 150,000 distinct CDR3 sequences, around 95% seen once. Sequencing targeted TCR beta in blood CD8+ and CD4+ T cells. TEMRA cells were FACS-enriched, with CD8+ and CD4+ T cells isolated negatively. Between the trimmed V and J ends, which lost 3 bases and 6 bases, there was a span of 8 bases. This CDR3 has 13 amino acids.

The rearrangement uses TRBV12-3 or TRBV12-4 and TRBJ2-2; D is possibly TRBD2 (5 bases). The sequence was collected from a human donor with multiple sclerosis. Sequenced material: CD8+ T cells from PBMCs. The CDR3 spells CASSFTGAGELFF. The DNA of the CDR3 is TGTGCCAGCAGTTTCACCGGGGCCGGGGAGCTGTTTTTT.